The T cell receptor (beta chain) under discussion was sequenced for a study of blood T cell repertoires in COVID-19. Sequencing was performed with immunoSEQ multiplex PCR; in TCRdb, only in-frame clones are kept and a portion is missing. Of around 500,000 clones listed, approximately 85% are singletons. The receptor was derived from a human donor in a cohort sampled during active COVID-19. Sequencing was carried out using peripheral blood.

The CDR3, as DNA: TGTGCCAGCAGTTACTCGCAGGGCTATAATTCACCCCTCCACTTT. Encoded protein: CASSYSQGYNSPLHF. The chain carries TRBV6-5 and TRBJ1-6, with D possibly TRBD1 on 5 matching bases. Trimming shortened V by 0 bases and J by 3 bases, and 6 bases separated the two germline ends. Germline V gene data show CDR1 as MNHEY and CDR2 as SVGAGI. The CDR3 is 15 amino acids.